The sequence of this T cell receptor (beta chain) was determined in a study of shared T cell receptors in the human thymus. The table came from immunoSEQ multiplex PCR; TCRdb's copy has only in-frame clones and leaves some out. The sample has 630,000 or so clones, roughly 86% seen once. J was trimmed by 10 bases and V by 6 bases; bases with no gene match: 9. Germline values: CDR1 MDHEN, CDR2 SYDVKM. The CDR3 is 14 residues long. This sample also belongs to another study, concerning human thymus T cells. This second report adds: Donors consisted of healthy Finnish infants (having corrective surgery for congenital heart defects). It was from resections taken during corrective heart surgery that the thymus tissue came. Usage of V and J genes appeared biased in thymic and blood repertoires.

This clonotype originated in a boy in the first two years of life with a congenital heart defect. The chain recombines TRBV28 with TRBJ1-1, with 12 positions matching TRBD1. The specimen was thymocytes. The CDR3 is CASRGQGAPRGAFF. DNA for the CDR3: TGTGCCAGCAGGGGACAGGGGGCCCCCAGGGGAGCTTTCTTT.